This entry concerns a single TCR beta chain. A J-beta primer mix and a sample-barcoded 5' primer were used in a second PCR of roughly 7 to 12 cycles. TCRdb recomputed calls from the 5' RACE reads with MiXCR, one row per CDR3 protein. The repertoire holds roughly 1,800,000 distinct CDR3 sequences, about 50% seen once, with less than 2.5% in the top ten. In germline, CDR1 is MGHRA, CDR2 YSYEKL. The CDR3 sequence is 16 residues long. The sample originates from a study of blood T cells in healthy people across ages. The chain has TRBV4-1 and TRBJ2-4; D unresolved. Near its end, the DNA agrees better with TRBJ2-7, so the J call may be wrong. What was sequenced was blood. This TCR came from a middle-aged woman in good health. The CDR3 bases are TGCGCCAGCAGCCAAGCCGGATCGCTGGGGTTGTACGAGCAGTACTTC. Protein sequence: CASSQAGSLGLYEQYF.